The 21 T cell receptor beta chains below were found in one sample sequenced in a study of CD8 T cells in ankylosing spondylitis (dated by TCRdb to the late 2010s). The method behind the library was 5' RACE. Sequenced on an Illumina HiSeq 2500. In-frame beta chains were kept once TCRdb had trimmed the public reads at Q25 with fastp and called clones with MiXCR. Merged by CDR3 protein, the rows form single entries marked with the most common genes and DNA. This sample has over 700,000 distinct CDR3 sequences in its table, and 15% to 20% of those were observed once. About a fifth of the sample goes to the ten largest clones. No antigen has been identified for these receptors. Results and caveats for the whole study, not just this receptor: A TCR beta motif made up of several highly homologous amino acid variants appeared to be characteristic of blood from ankylosing spondylitis patients.

The source material was blood, either unsorted or a sorted T cell fraction (not recorded which). All receptors derive from a male donor with ankylosing spondylitis.

This clonotype was detected only a few times. V gene TRBV20-1 combines with J gene TRBJ1-5, with 10 bases that match TRBD1. The V segment lost 1 base and the J segment 0 bases; nucleotides outside the gene matches: 6. The CDR3 consists of 17 residues. Germline loops: CDR1 DFQATT, CDR2 SNEGSKA (reference sequence). The CDR3 DNA is TGCAGTGCTAGAGTGGCCGGGACAGGGGATAGCAATCAGCCCCAGCATTTT. Protein sequence: CSARVAGTGDSNQPQHF.

The chain has TRBV3-1 and TRBJ2-1; D is unclear. Germline V gene sequence: CDR1 LGHDT, CDR2 YNNKEL (reference sequence). Trimming took 2 bases from V and 8 from J, leaving 7 bases between them. CDR3 length: 12 residues. CDR3 residues: CASSQTAHEQFF. CDR3 nucleotides: TGTGCCAGCAGCCAAACAGCCCATGAGCAGTTCTTC.

This clonotype was seen a few times. The chain links TRBV5-1 to TRBJ2-2; D is possibly TRBD1 (5 bases). From germline, CDR1 is SGHRS and CDR2 YFSETQ. The CDR3 consists of 14 residues. Trimming left V 3 bases short and J 4 bases short, with 10 bases between. The DNA for the CDR3 is TGCGCCAGCAGCTCTGGACAAATCACCGGGGAGCTGTTTTTT. It codes for CASSSGQITGELFF.

CDR3 bases: TGTGCCTGGACTACTAGAGGGGAGCTGTTTTTT. It encodes CAWTTRGELFF. This chain joins TRBV30 and TRBJ2-2, with D tentatively TRBD2 (5 bases). The germline gives CDR1 GTSNPN, CDR2 SVGIG (reference sequence). There are 11 residues in the CDR3. Trimming took 4 bases from V and 8 from J, leaving 8 bases between them.

A few counts support this clonotype. This rearrangement joins TRBV29-1 to TRBJ1-1; TRBD1 matches 10 bases. This CDR3 has 13 residues. The junction had 6 bases not matched to a gene; V was cut back by 4 bases and J by 7 bases. Germline assignment: CDR1 SQVTM and CDR2 ANQGSEA. The chain's CDR3 is CSVGRQGAVEAFF. The CDR3 region has the DNA TGCAGCGTTGGTCGACAGGGGGCTGTTGAAGCTTTCTTT.

This clonotype was observed a few times. This rearrangement joins TRBV12-3 or TRBV12-4 to TRBJ2-1, with 9 bases fitting TRBD2. The CDR3 sequence is 15 residues long. J was trimmed by 3 bases and V by 5 bases; bases with no gene match: 5. CDR3 region: CASSGAGGNYNEQFF. CDR3 DNA sequence: TGTGCCAGCAGTGGAGCGGGGGGAAACTACAATGAGCAGTTCTTC.

The chain recombines TRBV12-3 or TRBV12-4 with TRBJ2-7; D might be TRBD2 (6 bases). Trimming left V 3 bases short and J 3 bases short, with 12 bases between. This CDR3 has 14 amino acids. The CDR3 reads CASSLEGAGYEQYF. CDR3 DNA: TGTGCCAGCAGTTTGGAGGGCGCAGGCTACGAGCAGTACTTC.

The chain couples TRBV7-9 to TRBJ1-6; D might be TRBD1 (6 bases). Germline assignment: CDR1 SEHNR and CDR2 FQNEAQ (reference sequence). Trimming shortened V by 1 base and J by 7 bases, and 8 bases separated the two germline ends. The CDR3 totals 14 residues. CDR3 DNA: TGTGCCAGCAGCTTAGTGGGGGCGAATTCACCCCTCCACTTT. It codes for CASSLVGANSPLHF.

In its sample, this clonotype was seen many times. The V call is TRBV15, the J call TRBJ2-7, with D perhaps TRBD1 or TRBD2 (6 bases each). This CDR3 comprises 15 residues. V dropped 0 bases and J dropped 3 bases, with 12 bases sitting between them. The germline V gene encodes CDR1 LNHNV and CDR2 YYDKDF (reference sequence). The CDR3 sequence is CATSRDRGGSYEQYF. For the CDR3, the DNA is TGTGCCACCAGCAGAGACAGGGGAGGTAGCTACGAGCAGTACTTC.

This clonotype was seen only a few times. V usage is TRBV10-3 and J usage is TRBJ2-1, with 12 positions matching TRBD1. Looked up from germline, CDR1 is ENHRY and CDR2 is SYGVKD. CDR3 length: 13 residues. Trimming removed 6 bases from V and 7 bases from J; junction bases left unmatched: 1. CDR3 bases: TGTGCCATCAGGGGACAGGGGGCGAATGAGCAGTTCTTC. Amino acids: CAIRGQGANEQFF.

The chain employs TRBV7-9 and TRBJ1-3, with 11 bases aligning to TRBD1. The J segment lost 2 bases and the V segment lost 5 bases, leaving 2 bases of the junction unmatched. Germline V gives CDR1 SEHNR, CDR2 FQNEAQ (reference sequence). CDR3 length equals 15 residues. The CDR3 nucleotides are TGTGCCAGCAGCCCGGGACAGGGGGCTGGAAACACCATATATTTT. This encodes CASSPGQGAGNTIYF.

This clonotype was found a few times. The gene calls are TRBV7-2 and TRBJ2-1; possible D gene TRBD1, 6 bases. Germline V gene sequence: CDR1 SGHTA, CDR2 FQGNSA. V was shortened by 7 bases and J by 8 bases, with 12 bases between the two germline ends. The CDR3 extends over 12 amino acids. CDR3 region: CASTQGGHEQFF. DNA of the CDR3: TGTGCCAGCACTCAAGGGGGACATGAGCAGTTCTTC.

This clonotype occurred a few times. The V call is TRBV11-1, the J call TRBJ1-1, with 12 bases that match TRBD1. V was pared by 1 base and J by 4 bases, with 1 base of the junction left unmatched. The CDR3 length is 15 residues. The germline gives CDR1 SGHAT, CDR2 FQDESV (reference sequence). CDR3 in amino acids: CASSLGDRGPTEAFF. The CDR3 DNA is TGTGCCAGCAGCTTAGGGGACAGGGGGCCCACTGAAGCTTTCTTT.

This clonotype was detected a few times. The chain uses TRBV12-3 or TRBV12-4 and TRBJ1-2, with TRBD1 matching over 7 bases. V dropped 6 bases and J dropped 5; count of bases not matched to a gene: 9. The CDR3 has 14 residues. DNA for the CDR3: TGTGCCAGCAGCCGAACGACAGGGTTTTATGGCTACACCTTC. Translated: CASSRTTGFYGYTF.

There are a few counts of this clonotype. The chain joins TRBV20-1 to TRBJ2-3; 7 bases fit TRBD1. Germline CDR1 DFQATT, CDR2 SNEGSKA (reference sequence). This CDR3 spans 13 amino acids. Trimming took 6 bases from V and 1 from J; bases not matched to a gene: 4. CDR3 sequence reads: CSAGDSRTDTQYF. Written as DNA, the CDR3 is TGCAGTGCCGGGGACAGCCGCACAGATACGCAGTATTTT.

With regard to this clonotype: The junction shows a germline mismatch at one end, possibly a read error. The chain couples TRBV3-1 to TRBJ2-1; tentatively, D is TRBD2 (6 bases). Germline-derived CDR1 and CDR2 are LGHDT and YNNKEL (reference sequence). This CDR3 has 13 amino acids. The CDR3 nucleotides read TGTGCCAGCAGCCTCCTGTCCCAGCGGGCTCCCATCTTC. This translates into CASSLLSQRAPIF.

The V gene is TRBV7-9, the J gene TRBJ1-5; unclear D gene. CDR1 and CDR2 from the germline V gene are SEHNR and FQNEAQ (reference sequence). The V end was cut by 5 bases, the J end by 5 bases, with 7 bases between. The CDR3 runs 12 residues. The CDR3 spells CASSVQDQPQHF. The CDR3 DNA reads as TGTGCCAGCAGCGTCCAGGATCAGCCCCAGCATTTT. Supplemented by reference TRBV7-9 and TRBJ1-5, the full variable domain reads DTGVSQNPRHKITKRGQNVTFRCDPISEHNRLYWYRQTLGQGPEFLTYFQNEAQLEKSRLLSDRFSAERPKGSFSTLEIQRTEQGDSAMYLCASSVQDQPQHFGDGTRLSIL.

The chain links TRBV27 to TRBJ1-2; 10 nucleotides align to TRBD1. The CDR3 extends over 13 amino acids. The J segment lost 7 bases and the V segment lost 5 bases, leaving 4 bases of the junction unmatched. CDR1 and CDR2 from the germline V gene are MNHEY and SMNVEV (reference sequence). The CDR3 loop is CASSRGQGGGYTF. The CDR3 bases are TGTGCCAGCAGTCGAGGACAGGGGGGTGGCTACACCTTC.

The V call is TRBV29-1, the J call TRBJ2-5, with TRBD1 matching over 9 bases. The CDR3 is made up of 13 amino acids. V lost 7 bases and J lost 5; bases outside the gene matches: 8. The germline CDR1 and CDR2 sequences are SQVTM and ANQGSEA. CDR3 in amino acids: CSGRTGAAETQYF. The CDR3 DNA sequence: TGCAGCGGACGGACAGGGGCTGCGGAGACCCAGTACTTC.

This chain connects TRBV6-2 or TRBV6-3 to TRBJ2-1, with D perhaps given as TRBD1 or TRBD2 (6 bases each). The V end lost 6 bases, the J end lost 5 bases, and 32 bases lay between the germline ends. CDR3 length: 20 amino acids. In germline, CDR1 is MNHEY, CDR2 SVGEGT. CDR3 bases: TGTGCCAGCAGCCAGACCGACCCGCCGCGTATGCGGGACATAAACAATGAGCAGTTCTTC. It specifies CASSQTDPPRMRDINNEQFF.

In this sample, this clonotype turned up a few times. This rearrangement joins TRBV29-1 to TRBJ1-1; 7 bases map to TRBD1. CDR1 and CDR2 (germline): SQVTM, ANQGSEA. The V gene end was trimmed by 3 bases and the J gene end by 6 bases; junction bases not matched to a gene: 7. This CDR3 has 13 residues. The CDR3 sequence is CSVDVAGGPEAFF. In DNA, the CDR3 is TGCAGCGTTGATGTGGCAGGGGGTCCTGAAGCTTTCTTT.